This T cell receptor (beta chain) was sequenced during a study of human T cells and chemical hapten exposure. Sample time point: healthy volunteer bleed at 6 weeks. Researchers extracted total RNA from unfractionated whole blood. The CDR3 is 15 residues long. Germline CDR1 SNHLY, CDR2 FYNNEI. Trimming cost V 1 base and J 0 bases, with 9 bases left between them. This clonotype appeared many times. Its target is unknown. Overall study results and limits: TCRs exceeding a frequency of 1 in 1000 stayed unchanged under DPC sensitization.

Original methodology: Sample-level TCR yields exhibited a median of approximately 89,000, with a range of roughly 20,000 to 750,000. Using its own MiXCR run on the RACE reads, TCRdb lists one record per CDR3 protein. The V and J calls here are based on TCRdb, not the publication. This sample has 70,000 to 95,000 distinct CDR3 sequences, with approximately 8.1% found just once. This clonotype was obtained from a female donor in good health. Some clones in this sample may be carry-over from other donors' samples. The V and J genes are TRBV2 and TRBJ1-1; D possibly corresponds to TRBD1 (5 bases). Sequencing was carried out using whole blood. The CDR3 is CASSEDGAMNTEAFF. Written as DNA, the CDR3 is TGTGCCAGCAGTGAAGACGGGGCTATGAACACTGAAGCTTTCTTT.